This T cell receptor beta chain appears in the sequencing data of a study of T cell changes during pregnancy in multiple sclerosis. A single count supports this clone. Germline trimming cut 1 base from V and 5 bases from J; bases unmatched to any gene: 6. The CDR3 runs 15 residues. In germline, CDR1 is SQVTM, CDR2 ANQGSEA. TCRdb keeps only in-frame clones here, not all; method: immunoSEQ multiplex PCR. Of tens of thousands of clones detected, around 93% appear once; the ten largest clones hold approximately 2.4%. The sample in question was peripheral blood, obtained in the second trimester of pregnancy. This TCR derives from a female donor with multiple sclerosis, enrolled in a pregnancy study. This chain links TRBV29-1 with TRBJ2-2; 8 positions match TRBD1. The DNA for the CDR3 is TGCAGCGTTGAAGGCGCACAGGGGGTTACCGGGGAGCTGTTTTTT. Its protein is CSVEGAQGVTGELFF.